Given below is one TCR beta chain in context. Antigen unknown. These data come from a study of long-term antiretroviral therapy in people with HIV. Overall study results and limits: After ART, diversity increased yet remained lower than transplant donor controls. Therapy changes, viral resistance and ART adherence were not documented in the available data.

Samples were assayed with immunoSEQ v3.0 at survey level. Produced via immunoSEQ multiplex PCR; TCRdb's table is partial and in-frame only. The data hold tens of thousands of clones, with roughly 84% observed a single time. The CDR3 has 16 amino acids. Germline values: CDR1 MNHNY, CDR2 SVGAGI (reference sequence). V shed 6 bases and J shed 2 bases, with 19 bases lying between them. This material consisted of unsorted PBMCs, taken 3 years after starting antiretroviral therapy. V and J are TRBV6-6 and TRBJ1-2, with a tentative D call TRBD1 (6 bases). This receptor was taken from a man aged 50-60 years with HIV. In DNA, the CDR3 is TGTGCCAGCAGCCGACCGGACAGAGATTACAACTATGGCTACACCTTC. Translation: CASSRPDRDYNYGYTF.